This entry concerns a single T cell receptor beta chain. Its antigen remains undetermined. Per-base qualities were not stored, and no clone one base away is much larger. This same CDR3 is encoded by further DNA sequences in the sample. These data come from a study of OX40 agonist ivuxolimab in advanced cancers. A note on the overall study: The costimulatory receptor OX40 (CD134) was targeted by ivuxolimab, a fully human IgG2 agonistic monoclonal antibody. Intravenous ivuxolimab was administered to patients every 2 weeks at six dose levels: 0.01, 0.1, 0.3, 1.5, 3 and 10 mg/kg. Of the roughly 51 patients in dose escalation, 19 had hepatocellular carcinoma, around 15 had melanoma, 9 had renal cell carcinoma and 9 had head and neck cancer. The dose-escalation cohort was about 87% male with a mean age of approximately 60 years, ranging from 23 to 79. Patients were allowed to have had prior anti-PD-1, anti-PD-L1 or anti-CTLA-4 therapy, and 30% to 40% of the dose-escalation patients had been treated with checkpoint inhibitors. Partial responses occurred in three dose-escalation patients, of whom one had hepatocellular carcinoma and two had cutaneous melanoma. Peripheral TCRbeta sequencing aimed to test whether ivuxolimab altered TCR sequence diversity and caused clonal T-cell expansion. The paper describes the monotherapy dose-escalation part (N of about 55 patients) of the phase I trial of ivuxolimab. What the authors observed across the whole study: In partial responders in the 0.1-3.0 mg/kg groups, normalized peripheral clonal expansion was found to be among the lowest, especially among CD8+ T cells. After ivuxolimab, expanded clones were on average more numerous among CD8+ T cells than among CD4+ T cells. Low levels of normalized T-cell clonal expansion were also seen in some patients who did not respond. Clonal expansion of both CD4+ and CD8+ blood T cells was observed from baseline to week 6 at doses 0.1 to 3.0 mg/kg. Which antigens the clonally expanded peripheral T cells were specific for was not determined.

Reading from cysteine to phenylalanine, the CDR3 counts 13 amino acids. Only CDR3 DNA remains: 39 bases, in frame from the first base. Looking up the germline V gene yields CDR1 KGHSH and CDR2 LQKENI. Trimming at the junction amounts to 6 bases on V and 0 bases on J, and the germline ends lie 7 bases apart. The trial excluded patients who had a history of autoimmune disease or were on systemic immunosuppression. Peripheral blood for TCR sequencing was drawn from every dose cohort at baseline, at cycle 4 day 1 and at cycle 7 day 1. Samples came from an open-label, multicenter, first-in-human phase I dose-escalation trial of ivuxolimab. Adults with locally advanced or metastatic head and neck squamous cell, hepatocellular, melanoma or renal cell carcinoma were enrolled in the trial. Before TCR sequencing, CD4+ and CD8+ T cells were separately sorted from peripheral blood. To sequence the TCRbeta CDR3 region, genomic DNA was isolated from the sorted cells. The immunoSEQ Assay was used to sequence the TCRbeta CDR3 regions. Entries here come from immuneACCESS through TCRdb and include only in-frame sequences with V and J called. Some clones fail to appear in such tables; in the studies checked, an unresolved V gene covers under half of the shortfall, and the cause of the remainder is unknown. The sample table contains about 80,000 clones; only one count was recorded for over 75% of them. Jointly, the top ten make up 0.25% to 0.4% of the sample.

Sequenced material: CD4+ or CD8+ T cells sorted from blood, taken in a trial of the OX40 agonist ivuxolimab. The V and J genes are TRBV18 and TRBJ2-3, with the D gene not clear enough to name. This receptor was taken from an adult with an advanced solid tumor such as melanoma, head and neck, liver or kidney cancer. The base sequence is TGTGCCAGCTCTCGCGATAGCACAGATACGCAGTATTTT. The translation is CASSRDSTDTQYF.